A single TCR beta chain is shown here with its context. This entry comes from a study of response to subunit inactivated influenza vaccine. TCRdb used MiXCR to reprocess the RT-PCR reads, holding one entry per CDR3 protein. The sample yields 550,000 to 800,000 distinct CDR3 sequences, about 14% seen once. The germline CDR1 and CDR2 sequences are KGHSH and LQKENI. This CDR3 contains 14 residues. Trimming shortened V by 1 base and J by 3 bases, and 9 bases separated the two germline ends. The sequence was collected from a man over 45 who received an inactivated influenza vaccine. This chain links TRBV18 with TRBJ2-5; TRBD1 is a possible D gene (6 bases). This material consisted of PBMCs from blood, taken around 14 days before vaccination. The CDR3: CASSPLTGKETQYF. CDR3 DNA: TGTGCCAGCTCACCACTGACAGGAAAAGAGACCCAGTACTTC.